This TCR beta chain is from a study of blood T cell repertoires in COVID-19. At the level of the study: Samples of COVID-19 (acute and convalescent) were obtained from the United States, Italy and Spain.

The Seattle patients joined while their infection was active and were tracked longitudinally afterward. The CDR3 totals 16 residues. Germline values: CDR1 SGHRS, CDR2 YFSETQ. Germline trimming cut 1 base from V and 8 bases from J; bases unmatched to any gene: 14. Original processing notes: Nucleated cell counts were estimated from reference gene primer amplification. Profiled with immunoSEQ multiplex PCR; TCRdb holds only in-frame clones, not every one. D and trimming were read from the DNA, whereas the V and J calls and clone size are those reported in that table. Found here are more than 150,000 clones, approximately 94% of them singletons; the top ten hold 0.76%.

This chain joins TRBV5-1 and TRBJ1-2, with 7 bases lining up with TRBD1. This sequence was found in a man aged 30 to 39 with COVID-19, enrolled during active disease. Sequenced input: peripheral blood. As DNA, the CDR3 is TGCGCCAGCAGCTTGCCCGGGACAGCCCCCCCGGGAGGCTACACCTTC. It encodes CASSLPGTAPPGGYTF.